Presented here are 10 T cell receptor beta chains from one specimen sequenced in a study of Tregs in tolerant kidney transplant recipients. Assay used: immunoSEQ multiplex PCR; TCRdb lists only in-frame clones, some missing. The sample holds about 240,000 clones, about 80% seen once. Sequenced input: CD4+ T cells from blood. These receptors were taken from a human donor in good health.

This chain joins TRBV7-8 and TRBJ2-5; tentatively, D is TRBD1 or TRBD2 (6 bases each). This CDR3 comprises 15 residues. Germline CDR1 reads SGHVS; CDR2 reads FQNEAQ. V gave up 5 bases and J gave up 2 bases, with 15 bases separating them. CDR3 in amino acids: CASSPRGPGQETQYF. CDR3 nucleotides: TGTGCCAGCAGCCCCCGGGGGCCCGGACAAGAGACCCAGTACTTC.

Here the CDR3 reads CASSYWTGPTYEQYF. The CDR3 DNA sequence: TGCGCCAGCAGCTATTGGACAGGGCCAACCTACGAGCAGTACTTC. The chain combines TRBV5-1 with TRBJ2-7; TRBD1 matches at 8 bases. CDR1 is SGHRS, CDR2 YFSETQ, per germline. With V trimmed by 3 bases and J by 2 bases, 7 bases remained unmatched. The CDR3 runs to 15 residues.

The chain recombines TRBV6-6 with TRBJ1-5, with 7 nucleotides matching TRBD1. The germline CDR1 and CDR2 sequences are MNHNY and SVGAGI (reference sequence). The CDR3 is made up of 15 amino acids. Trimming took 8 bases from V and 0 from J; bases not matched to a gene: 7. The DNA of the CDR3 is TGTGCCAGCCACCGACAGGGTAATAGCAATCAGCCCCAGCATTTT. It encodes CASHRQGNSNQPQHF.

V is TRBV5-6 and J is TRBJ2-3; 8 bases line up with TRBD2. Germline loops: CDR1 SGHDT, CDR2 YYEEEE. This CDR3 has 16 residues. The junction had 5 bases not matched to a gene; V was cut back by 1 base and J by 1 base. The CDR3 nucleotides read TGTGCCAGCAGCTTGTGGCTAGCGGGTCGCACAGATACGCAGTATTTT. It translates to CASSLWLAGRTDTQYF.

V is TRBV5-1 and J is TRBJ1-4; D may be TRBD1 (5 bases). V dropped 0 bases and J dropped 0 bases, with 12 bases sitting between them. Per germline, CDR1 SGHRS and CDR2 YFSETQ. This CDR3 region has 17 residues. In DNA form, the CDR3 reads TGCGCCAGCAGCTTGGGAGGAGCGGGGGCAACTAATGAAAAACTGTTTTTT. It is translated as CASSLGGAGATNEKLFF. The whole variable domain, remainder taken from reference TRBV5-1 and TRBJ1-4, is KAGVTQTPRYLIKTRGQQVTLSCSPISGHRSVSWYQQTPGQGLQFLFEYFSETQRNKGNFPGRFSGRQFSNSRSEMNVSTLELGDSALYLCASSLGGAGATNEKLFFGSGTQLSVL.

The CDR3 region is CASSRTQGAVEKLFF. The CDR3 DNA reads as TGTGCCAGTAGCCGGACACAGGGGGCAGTTGAAAAACTGTTTTTT. J is TRBJ1-4 and V is TRBV19, with 9 positions matching TRBD1. CDR3 length: 15 residues. In germline, CDR1 is LNHDA, CDR2 SQIVND (reference sequence). V trimming: 6 bases; J trimming: 7 bases; junction bases outside the gene matches: 9.

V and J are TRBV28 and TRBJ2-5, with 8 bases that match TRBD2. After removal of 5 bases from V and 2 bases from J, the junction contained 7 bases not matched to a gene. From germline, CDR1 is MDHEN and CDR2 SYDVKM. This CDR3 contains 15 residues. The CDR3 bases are TGTGCCAGCAGTCAGCGGGGGAGCGCACAAGAGACCCAGTACTTC. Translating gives CASSQRGSAQETQYF.

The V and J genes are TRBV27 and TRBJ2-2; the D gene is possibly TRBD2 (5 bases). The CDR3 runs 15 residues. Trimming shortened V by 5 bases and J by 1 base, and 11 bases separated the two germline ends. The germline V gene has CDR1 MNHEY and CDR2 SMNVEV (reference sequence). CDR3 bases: TGTGCCAGCAGTCCTCGAGGGAGGAACACCGGGGAGCTGTTTTTT. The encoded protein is CASSPRGRNTGELFF.

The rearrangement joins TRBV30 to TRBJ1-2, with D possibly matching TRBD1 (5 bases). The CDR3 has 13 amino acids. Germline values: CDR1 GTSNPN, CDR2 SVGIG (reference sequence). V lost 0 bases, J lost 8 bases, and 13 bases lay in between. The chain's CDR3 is CAWSVRGGTGYTF. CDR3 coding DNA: TGTGCCTGGAGTGTACGTGGGGGGACGGGCTACACCTTC.

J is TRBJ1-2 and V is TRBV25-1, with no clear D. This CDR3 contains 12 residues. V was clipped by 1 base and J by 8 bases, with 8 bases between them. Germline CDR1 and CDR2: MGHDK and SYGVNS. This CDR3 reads CASSEFWEGYTF. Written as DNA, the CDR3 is TGTGCCAGCAGTGAATTTTGGGAGGGCTACACCTTC.